The rows below give T cell receptor beta chains drawn from one sample of a study of blood T cell repertoires in COVID-19. TCRdb keeps only in-frame clones here, not all; method: immunoSEQ multiplex PCR. The sample records some 180,000 clones, around four fifths being singletons. Sequencing was performed on peripheral blood. All receptors come from a woman in her forties with COVID-19, enrolled during active disease. The CDR3 runs from the conserved cysteine through the conserved F or W. Fields, in order: J gene, V gene, D gene, CDR3 DNA, CDR3 protein. A D gene is named only where the DNA matches it firmly.

TRBJ2-1 | TRBV6-5 | - | TGTGCCAGCAGCTACAAACAGGGCAAACGTGATGAGCAGTTCTTC | CASSYKQGKRDEQFF
TRBJ2-1 | TRBV5-1 | - | TGCGCCAGCAGCTTAGAGACTAGGCCTATCTACAATGAGCAGTTCTTC | CASSLETRPIYNEQFF
TRBJ2-7 | TRBV18 | - | TGTGCCAGCTCACCAGGGGCCCTTCGGCAGTACTTC | CASSPGALRQYF
TRBJ2-1 | TRBV11-3 | - | TGTGCCAGCAGCCTTTCAGCGGGTGTACCCTTCTACAATGAGCAGTTCTTC | CASSLSAGVPFYNEQFF
TRBJ1-2 | TRBV29-1 | - | TGCAGCGCTATACCCACAGGCAACTATGGCTACACCTTC | CSAIPTGNYGYTF
TRBJ1-1 | TRBV3-1/TRBV3-2 | - | TGTGCCAGCAGCCCGACAGACTGGAACACTGAAGCTTTCTTT | CASSPTDWNTEAFF
TRBJ1-2 | TRBV25-1 | TRBD1 | TGTGCCAGCCTTCCCTACCGGGACAGGGCAGGCGGGGACTATGGCTACACCTTC | CASLPYRDRAGGDYGYTF
TRBJ2-1 | TRBV3-1/TRBV3-2 | TRBD2 | TGTGCCAGCAGCCAACGCAGACTAGCGGGAGACAATGAGCAGTTCTTC | CASSQRRLAGDNEQFF
TRBJ1-2 | TRBV5-6 | TRBD1 | TGTGCCAGCAGCTTGGCCCCGGACAGGGCCTATGGCTACACCTTC | CASSLAPDRAYGYTF
TRBJ2-7 | TRBV9 | TRBD2 | TGTGCCAGCAGCGTCGGTAGCGGGAGTTCCGAGCAGTACTTC | CASSVGSGSSEQYF